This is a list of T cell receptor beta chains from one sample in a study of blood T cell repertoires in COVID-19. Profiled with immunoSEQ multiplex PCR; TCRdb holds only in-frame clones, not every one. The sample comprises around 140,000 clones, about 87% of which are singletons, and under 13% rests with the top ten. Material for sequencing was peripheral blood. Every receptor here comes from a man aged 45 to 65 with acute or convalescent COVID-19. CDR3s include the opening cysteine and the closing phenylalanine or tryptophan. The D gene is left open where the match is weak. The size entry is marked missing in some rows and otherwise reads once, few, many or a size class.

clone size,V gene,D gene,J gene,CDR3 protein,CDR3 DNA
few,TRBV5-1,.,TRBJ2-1,CASSAQLVYNEQFF,TGCGCCAGCAGCGCCCAACTGGTTTACAATGAGCAGTTCTTC
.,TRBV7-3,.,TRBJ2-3,CASSLTSDSNTDTQYF,TGTGCCAGCAGCTTAACATCCGACTCAAACACAGATACGCAGTATTTT
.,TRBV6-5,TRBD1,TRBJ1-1,CASSSTGVTEAFF,TGTGCCAGCAGTTCGACAGGGGTTACTGAAGCTTTCTTT
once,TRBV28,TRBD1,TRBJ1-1,CASSSTGGDAFF,TGTGCCAGCAGTTCCACAGGGGGCGATGCTTTCTTT
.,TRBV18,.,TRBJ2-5,CASSATEQETQYF,TGTGCCAGCTCAGCGACAGAGCAAGAGACCCAGTACTTC
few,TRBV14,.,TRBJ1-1,CASSQPRSGLGTEAFF,TGTGCCAGCAGCCAACCTAGGTCAGGGTTGGGCACTGAAGCTTTCTTT
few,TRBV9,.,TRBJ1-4,CASSTPSGRGTLNEKLFF,TGTGCCAGCAGCACCCCTTCAGGGAGGGGGACGCTAAATGAAAAACTGTTTTTT
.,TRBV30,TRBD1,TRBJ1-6,CALGGTVSNSPLHF,TGTGCCCTGGGAGGGACAGTGAGTAATTCACCCCTCCACTTT
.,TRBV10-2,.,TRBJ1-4,CASSVGGTFRNEKLFF,TGCGCCAGCAGTGTGGGGGGAACCTTCCGGAATGAAAAACTGTTTTTT
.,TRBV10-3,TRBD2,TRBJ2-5,CAIRESLTSGNQETQYF,TGTGCCATCCGAGAATCTTTGACTAGCGGCAACCAAGAGACCCAGTACTTC
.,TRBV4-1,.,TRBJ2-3,CASSQAIVQSTDTQYF,TGCGCCAGCAGCCAAGCGATCGTGCAGAGCACAGATACGCAGTATTTT
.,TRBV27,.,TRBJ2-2,CASSFRTSPSWTGELFF,TGTGCCAGCAGTTTCCGAACTAGCCCTAGTTGGACCGGGGAGCTGTTTTTT
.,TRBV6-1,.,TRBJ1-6,CASSESSLPVSELHF,TGTGCCAGCAGTGAATCATCCTTACCGGTATCTGAACTCCACTTT
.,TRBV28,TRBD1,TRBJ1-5,CASSYGQGQQPQHF,TGTGCCAGCAGCTACGGACAGGGACAGCAGCCCCAGCATTTT
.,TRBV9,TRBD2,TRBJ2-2,CASSVELAANTGELFF,TGTGCCAGCAGCGTAGAACTAGCGGCGAACACCGGGGAGCTGTTTTTT